This TCR beta chain emerged from a study of cytomegalovirus exposure and HLA in healthy donors. This clone was observed a single time. Sequence at one end of the junction differs from germline and may be a read error. Looked up from germline, CDR1 is SEHNR and CDR2 is FQNEAQ (reference sequence). This CDR3 spans 12 amino acids. The study ran its PCR with 60 Vbeta and 13 Jbeta primers. Data came from immunoSEQ multiplex PCR; TCRdb stores just in-frame clones and leaves some out. Seen here are about 86,000 clones, around 75% observed once, and the top ten hold roughly 15%. The origin of this receptor is a woman in her thirties or forties in good health and CMV-seropositive. Source material: PBMCs. V is TRBV7-9 and J is TRBJ2-7; D unresolved. CDR3 DNA sequence: TGTTCCAGCAGCCTGAGCTCCTACGAGCAGTACTTC. Encoded protein: CSSSLSSYEQYF.